This T cell receptor beta chain stems from a study of T cell repertoires in aging, cancer and after chemotherapy. Regarding the study as a whole: Age-matched healthy donors had significantly more diverse, less clonal blood TCR repertoires than untreated cancer patients. In healthy donors, age-related TCR diversity loss mainly reflected lost richness.

Points on this clonotype: The antigen is unknown.

Looked up from germline, CDR1 is MDHEN and CDR2 is SYDVKM. Trimming left V 6 bases short and J 7 bases short, with 19 bases between. CDR3 length equals 16 residues. Multiplex touch-down PCR with TRB-A/B primers amplified rearranged V-D-J TRB sequences. TCRdb fed the multiplex PCR reads into MiXCR, producing one record per CDR3 protein. Of about 2,100 distinct CDR3 sequences listed, 15% to 20% are singletons. The template was genomic DNA from peripheral blood, not RNA. The sequencing input was blood. This receptor was identified in a human donor with a solid tumor. The V call is TRBV28, the J call TRBJ1-6; D unresolved. CDR3 coding DNA: TGTGCCAGCAGCCCACCCCGTACGAGGGTAAATTCACCCCTCCACTTT. Translating gives CASSPPRTRVNSPLHF.